This entry lists 22 T cell receptor beta chains sequenced from one sample in a study of T cells in Graves' hyperthyroidism and ophthalmopathy. Authors of the study amplified TCR beta CDR3 regions from RNA transcripts. First-round RT-PCR targeting the TCR CDR3 was performed with the HTBI primer set. MiXCR, run by TCRdb on the multiplex PCR reads, gives a single entry per CDR3 protein. The sample has 400,000 to 550,000 distinct CDR3 sequences, 24% seen once; the top ten hold about 10%. Sequenced material: blood. The receptor set was obtained from a woman in her 30s with Graves' ophthalmopathy.

This rearrangement joins TRBV6-1 to TRBJ1-1; TRBD1 agrees at 7 bases. J gave up 1 base and V 8 bases, and 7 bases lay outside the gene matches. The CDR3 loop spans 14 amino acids. Germline V lookup: CDR1 MNHNS, CDR2 SASEGT. CDR3 protein: CASRVDRANTEAFF. The CDR3 DNA is TGTGCCAGCCGAGTAGACAGGGCGAACACTGAAGCTTTCTTT.

This clonotype was counted at least ten times. J is TRBJ2-2 and V is TRBV12-5; 11 bases line up with TRBD1. Trimming cost V 4 bases and J 5 bases; bases outside gene matches: 15. The CDR3 loop spans 19 amino acids. The V gene's germline CDR1 is LGHNT and CDR2 FRNRAP. The CDR3 protein is CASGSPEDGQGADTGELFF. The DNA of the CDR3 is TGTGCTAGTGGTTCGCCTGAAGATGGACAGGGGGCTGATACCGGGGAGCTGTTTTTT.

This clonotype was recorded many times. The chain has TRBV2 and TRBJ1-2, with TRBD1 matching over 9 bases. CDR3 length equals 18 residues. V shed 2 bases, J shed 6 bases, and the junction held 16 bases outside the gene matches. CDR1 is SNHLY and CDR2 is FYNNEI in the germline V gene. The DNA of the CDR3 is TGTGCCAGCAGTGAAACTCGGGGGACAGGGATGGTTTGGGATGGCTACACCTTC. It is translated as CASSETRGTGMVWDGYTF.

This clonotype was seen many times. The chain joins TRBV24-1 to TRBJ2-2; 9 bases are shared with TRBD1. V lost 3 bases, J lost 9 bases, and 7 bases stayed unmatched. Germline V gene data show CDR1 as KGHDR and CDR2 as SFDVKD. The CDR3 spans 15 residues. The CDR3 reads CATSDRDRDSRELFF. In nucleotides, the CDR3 is TGTGCCACCAGTGATAGGGACAGGGATAGCCGGGAGCTGTTTTTT.

In this sample, this clonotype turned up many times. The rearrangement links TRBV28 to TRBJ2-2; D unclear. Trimming removed 1 base from V and 0 bases from J, with 9 bases in between. The germline V gene encodes CDR1 MDHEN and CDR2 SYDVKM. The CDR3 totals 16 residues. CDR3 region: CASSLFVGTNTGELFF. The CDR3 DNA is TGTGCCAGCAGTTTATTTGTAGGAACGAACACCGGGGAGCTGTTTTTT.

This clonotype has ten or more counts. The CDR3 DNA is TGTGCCAGCAGCGAACAGGCCTACGAGCAGTACTTC. Protein product: CASSEQAYEQYF. The rearrangement links TRBV11-2 to TRBJ2-7; maybe TRBD1 (5 bases). Germline CDR1 reads SGHAT; CDR2 reads FQNNGV. V gave up 5 bases and J gave up 2 bases, with 7 bases separating them. The CDR3 length is 12 residues.

This clonotype was recorded at least ten times. The chain joins TRBV2 to TRBJ2-7; 9 bases line up with TRBD1. The CDR3 consists of 14 residues. Losses at the gene ends were 6 bases for V and 6 bases for J; bases not matched to a gene: 9. The germline V gene encodes CDR1 SNHLY and CDR2 FYNNEI. CDR3 in DNA: TGTGCCAGCAGAGCCGGGACAGGGTTTCGCGAGCAGTACTTC. It is translated as CASRAGTGFREQYF.

This rearrangement joins TRBV27 to TRBJ2-5; 8 nucleotides align to TRBD1. CDR1 MNHEY and CDR2 SMNVEV come from the germline V gene (reference sequence). The junction had 8 bases not matched to a gene; V was cut back by 6 bases and J by 2 bases. This CDR3 has 15 residues. Here the CDR3 reads CASSLTRDRQETQYF. The DNA for the CDR3 is TGTGCCAGCAGCTTGACCCGGGACAGGCAAGAGACCCAGTACTTC.

CDR3 bases: TGTGCCAGCAGTTCACCGGGAGGTAGAGTCACCGGGGAGCTGTTTTTT. It encodes CASSSPGGRVTGELFF. J is TRBJ2-2 and V is TRBV28, with 7 nucleotides matching TRBD2. The CDR3 spans 16 residues. Looked up from germline, CDR1 is MDHEN and CDR2 is SYDVKM. Trimming took 4 bases from V and 4 from J; bases not matched to a gene: 9.

The chain couples TRBV6-1 to TRBJ1-1; weak D call: TRBD1 (5 bases). The CDR3 spans 13 residues. Between the trimmed V and J ends, which lost 6 bases and 10 bases, there was a span of 18 bases. Germline V lookup: CDR1 MNHNS, CDR2 SASEGT. DNA for the CDR3: TGTGCCAGCAGGGACCGGGACCCGAGAGGAGCTTTCTTT. Encoded protein: CASRDRDPRGAFF.

This clonotype came up once. The CDR3 protein is CASRTDRVTSYEQYF. The CDR3 bases are TGTGCCAGCAGAACTGACAGGGTGACGTCCTACGAGCAGTACTTC. J is TRBJ2-7 and V is TRBV6-2 or TRBV6-3; 7 bases align to TRBD1. Trimming at V came to 6 bases and at J to 1 base, leaving 9 bases not matched to a gene. CDR3 length: 15 amino acids. CDR1 and CDR2 (germline): MNHEY, SVGEGT.

The rearrangement uses TRBV11-1 and TRBJ2-3; the D gene is possibly TRBD2 (6 bases). The CDR3 totals 13 residues. The germline V gene encodes CDR1 SGHAT and CDR2 FQDESV (reference sequence). Between the trimmed V and J ends, which lost 4 bases and 6 bases, there was a span of 11 bases. In nucleotides, the CDR3 is TGTGCCAGCAGCTCGACTAGTGACGATACGCAGTATTTT. This translates into CASSSTSDDTQYF.

This clonotype was recorded many times. This chain links TRBV20-1 with TRBJ2-7; no definite D call. From germline, CDR1 is DFQATT and CDR2 SNEGSKA (reference sequence). This CDR3 is 13 amino acids long. V was pared by 4 bases and J by 4 bases, with 14 bases between. The CDR3 reads CSAIRSPPYEQYF. DNA of the CDR3: TGCAGTGCTATACGTTCCCCCCCTTACGAGCAGTACTTC.

This clonotype was seen a few times. This sequence joins TRBV4-1 and TRBJ1-3; no clear D gene. V lost 3 bases to trimming and J lost 0 bases, with 12 bases between them. The CDR3 runs 16 residues. The V gene's germline CDR1 is MGHRA and CDR2 YSYEKL. The CDR3 DNA follows: TGCGCCAGCAGCCACGGAATAGGAGACTCTGGAAACACCATATATTTT. This translates into CASSHGIGDSGNTIYF.

The V call is TRBV6-1, the J call TRBJ1-2; possibly TRBD1 for D (5 bases). This CDR3 spans 14 amino acids. Germline CDR1 is MNHNS and CDR2 is SASEGT. The V end lost 1 base, the J end lost 4 bases, and 10 bases lay between the germline ends. This CDR3 is CASSEDRLGYGYTF. The CDR3 bases are TGTGCCAGCAGTGAAGACAGGTTGGGCTATGGCTACACCTTC.

This clonotype was recorded many times. This chain uses TRBV6-5 with TRBJ2-5; a possible D gene is TRBD2 (7 bases). Germline CDR1 reads MNHEY; CDR2 reads SVGAGI. V lost 7 bases to trimming and J lost 5 bases, with 14 bases between them. The CDR3 covers 13 residues. The CDR3 here is CASMDSGVETQYF. The CDR3 nucleotides are TGTGCCAGCATGGACAGCGGGGTCGAGACCCAGTACTTC.

The chain links TRBV20-1 to TRBJ1-1; possibly TRBD1 for D (5 bases). The germline CDR1 and CDR2 sequences are DFQATT and SNEGSKA (reference sequence). Trimming removed 5 bases at V and 1 base at J, with 14 bases between. The CDR3 loop spans 14 amino acids. CDR3 nucleotide sequence: TGCAGTGCTGTGCTAGGGGCGGGGAACACTGAAGCTTTCTTT. Its protein product is CSAVLGAGNTEAFF.

The sample holds many counts of this clonotype. The genes are TRBV2 and TRBJ2-2, with D uncertain. Germline V gene sequence: CDR1 SNHLY, CDR2 FYNNEI. Trimming left V 7 bases short and J 1 base short, with 10 bases between. The CDR3 spans 14 residues. The CDR3 DNA reads as TGTGCCAGCAAGGGAAGCAGGAACACCGGGGAGCTGTTTTTT. Translating it yields CASKGSRNTGELFF.

This clonotype has at least ten counts. This chain uses TRBV19 with TRBJ2-2; tentative D call: TRBD1 (5 bases). The V gene lost 7 bases and the J gene lost 6 bases, with 6 bases spanning the gap. Per germline, CDR1 LNHDA and CDR2 SQIVND (reference sequence). This CDR3 comprises 11 residues. This chain's CDR3 is CASTGSGELFF. The CDR3 DNA reads TGTGCCAGTACAGGGTCCGGGGAGCTGTTTTTT.

This clonotype was counted many times. The J gene is TRBJ2-5, the V gene TRBV6-2 or TRBV6-3; D is unresolved. The CDR3 totals 15 residues. Germline loops: CDR1 MNHEY, CDR2 SVGEGT. V shed 1 base and J shed 5 bases, with 14 bases lying between them. The CDR3 nucleotides read TGTGCCAGCAGTTACTTGGTGGCTTCTAAGGAGACCCAGTACTTC. Protein sequence: CASSYLVASKETQYF.

This clonotype was picked up many times. The CDR3, as DNA: TGTGCCAGCAGCTTAAACGGGCGGAGCTCCTACGAGCAGTACTTC. Protein: CASSLNGRSSYEQYF. This sequence joins TRBV7-2 and TRBJ2-7, with no clear D. The V and J ends lost 2 bases and 0 bases respectively, with 11 bases between them. The CDR3 totals 15 residues. CDR1 and CDR2 from the germline V gene are SGHTA and FQGNSA. Full variable domain (missing parts from reference TRBV7-2 and TRBJ2-7): GAGVSQSPSNKVTEKGKDVELRCDPISGHTALYWYRQSLGQGLEFLIYFQGNSAPDKSGLPSDRFSAERTGGSVSTLTIQRTQQEDSAVYLCASSLNGRSSYEQYFGPGTRLTVT.

This clonotype was observed at least ten times. This chain connects TRBV29-1 to TRBJ2-7; D is uncertain. Per the germline V gene, CDR1 is SQVTM and CDR2 is ANQGSEA. V was pared by 6 bases and J by 0 bases, with 12 bases between. The CDR3 has 13 amino acids. In nucleotides, the CDR3 is TGCAGCGTGGGCAGAAGTAGCTCCTACGAGCAGTACTTC. Amino acid sequence: CSVGRSSSYEQYF.